Below, 32 T cell receptor beta chains from the same sample are listed, as sequenced in a study of Ad26.COV2.S vaccination and SARS-CoV-2 variants. As for treatment: approximately 18 received Ad26.COV2.S at low or high dose, single or two shots; roughly 5 received placebo; per-sample allocation not given. Sampling occurred on day 63 after the first vaccine or placebo injection. This table comes from immunoSEQ multiplex PCR, and its TCRdb copy is limited to in-frame clones, with some not included. Here the sample spans some 370,000 clones, 83% being singletons. The specimen comprised peripheral blood, sampled in a trial of Ad26.COV2.S vaccine versus placebo. The receptors come from a person between 18 and 59 years old who received the Ad26.COV2.S COVID-19 vaccine or a placebo.

V is TRBV5-5 and J is TRBJ1-2, with 7 bases identical to TRBD1. Germline values: CDR1 SGHKS, CDR2 YYEKEE (reference sequence). Trimming cost V 4 bases and J 5 bases; bases outside gene matches: 5. CDR3 size: 13 residues. The CDR3, as DNA: TGTGCCAGCAGCCACGGACAGGCGTATGGCTACACCTTC. Its translation is CASSHGQAYGYTF.

J is TRBJ2-1 and V is TRBV5-6; D not resolved. Germline CDR1 is SGHDT and CDR2 is YYEEEE. The CDR3 runs to 17 residues. V gave up 4 bases and J gave up 0 bases, with 17 bases separating them. For the CDR3, the DNA is TGTGCCAGCAGCCACGAAGCTTGGGTGAGCTCCTACAATGAGCAGTTCTTC. This sequence encodes CASSHEAWVSSYNEQFF.

The chain couples TRBV5-1 to TRBJ1-2; unclear D gene. Germline V lookup: CDR1 SGHRS, CDR2 YFSETQ. This CDR3 region has 13 residues. Trimming cost V 3 bases and J 7 bases, with 13 bases left between them. The CDR3 loop is CASSWVSGAGYTF. The DNA for the CDR3 is TGCGCCAGCAGCTGGGTCAGTGGCGCTGGCTACACCTTC. Looking up the rest from reference TRBV5-1 and TRBJ1-2 gives the full variable domain: KAGVTQTPRYLIKTRGQQVTLSCSPISGHRSVSWYQQTPGQGLQFLFEYFSETQRNKGNFPGRFSGRQFSNSRSEMNVSTLELGDSALYLCASSWVSGAGYTFGSGTRLTVV.

As concerns this clone: The same CDR3 also results from other DNA sequences found in this sample. J is TRBJ2-7 and V is TRBV20-1, with a tentative D call TRBD2 (5 bases). Germline CDR1 is DFQATT and CDR2 is SNEGSKA (reference sequence). This CDR3 is built from 11 residues. V lost 2 bases, J lost 4 bases, and 6 bases lay in between. DNA for the CDR3: TGCAGTGCTAGAAGCGGATACGAGCAGTACTTC. Encoded protein: CSARSGYEQYF.

The V and J genes are TRBV7-7 and TRBJ1-1, with unresolved D. The CDR3 runs to 13 residues. The V gene lost 5 bases and the J gene lost 4 bases, with 11 bases spanning the gap. In germline, CDR1 is SSHAT, CDR2 FNYEAQ (reference sequence). In nucleotides, the CDR3 is TGTGCCAGCAGCGTATCGGAGAGCACTGAAGCTTTCTTT. Its translation: CASSVSESTEAFF.

This sequence joins TRBV9 and TRBJ2-1; 12 nucleotides match TRBD2. The CDR3 covers 15 residues. Germline-derived CDR1 and CDR2 are SGDLS and YYNGEE. The V and J ends lost 2 bases and 6 bases, in that order; junction bases with no gene match: 3. CDR3 nucleotide sequence: TGTGCCAGCAGCGTCCTAGCGGGGGGGTTCAATGAGCAGTTCTTC. Its protein product is CASSVLAGGFNEQFF.

The CDR3 region has the DNA TGTGCCAGCAGCTGGACTAGCGGGAACTACAATGAGCAGTTCTTC. Translated: CASSWTSGNYNEQFF. The chain is built from TRBV2 and TRBJ2-1, with 12 bases that match TRBD2. CDR1 is SNHLY, CDR2 FYNNEI, per germline. The length of the CDR3 is 15 residues. The ends lost 6 bases at V and 3 bases at J; junction bases unmatched: 3.

The genes are TRBV11-3 and TRBJ2-3, with D tentatively TRBD2 (6 bases). Germline CDR1 and CDR2: SGHNT and YENEEA. The CDR3 length is 13 residues. V dropped 5 bases and J dropped 4 bases, with 10 bases sitting between them. In nucleotides, the CDR3 is TGTGCCAGCAGCATAGGGGAGGCAGATACGCAGTATTTT. It codes for CASSIGEADTQYF.

The chain joins TRBV25-1 to TRBJ1-4, with TRBD1 matching over 9 bases. In germline, CDR1 is MGHDK, CDR2 SYGVNS. Germline trimming cut 6 bases from V and 6 bases from J; bases unmatched to any gene: 5. CDR3 size: 14 residues. The CDR3 sequence is CASRPQGAYEKLFF. The CDR3 DNA sequence: TGTGCCAGCAGACCACAGGGGGCTTATGAAAAACTGTTTTTT.

In this sample, this clone turned up once. The V gene is TRBV11-2, the J gene TRBJ2-7, with TRBD2 matching over 11 bases. Unmatched junction bases numbered 2, after V lost 3 bases and J lost 4 bases. Germline V gene sequence: CDR1 SGHAT, CDR2 FQNNGV. This CDR3 region has 14 residues. In DNA form, the CDR3 reads TGTGCCAGCAGCTTGACTAGCGGGGAGTACGAGCAGTACTTC. Encoded protein: CASSLTSGEYEQYF.

This rearrangement joins TRBV6-4 to TRBJ1-4; D is ambiguous. Deletions cut 0 bases from V and 8 bases from J, with 10 bases between. In germline, CDR1 is MRHNA, CDR2 SNTAGT. The CDR3 covers 14 residues. The CDR3: CASSDSINGEKLFF. DNA for the CDR3: TGTGCCAGCAGTGACTCGATTAATGGGGAAAAACTGTTTTTT.

The genes are TRBV4-3 and TRBJ2-1, with no clear D. V was pared by 4 bases and J by 0 bases, with 13 bases between. CDR3 size: 16 residues. CDR1 and CDR2 from the germline V gene are LGHNA and YSLEER. The CDR3 sequence: CASSPGPGNSYNEQFF. CDR3 in DNA: TGCGCCAGCAGCCCCGGTCCGGGTAACTCCTACAATGAGCAGTTCTTC.

V and J are TRBV10-3 and TRBJ1-1; 7 nucleotides match TRBD1. J gave up 1 base and V 2 bases, and 13 bases lay outside the gene matches. The CDR3 is 18 residues long. Germline V gene data show CDR1 as ENHRY and CDR2 as SYGVKD. CDR3 sequence: CAISEANRGLRPNTEAFF. As DNA, the CDR3 is TGTGCCATCAGTGAGGCAAACAGGGGACTGAGACCGAACACTGAAGCTTTCTTT.

The CDR3 nucleotides read TGTGCCAGCAGCCCACCCGACAGGGTTTCGAAGAAAAAACTGTTTTTT. It codes for CASSPPDRVSKKKLFF. The chain employs TRBV6-2 or TRBV6-3 and TRBJ1-4; 7 nucleotides align to TRBD1. V dropped 6 bases and J dropped 9; count of bases not matched to a gene: 16. From germline, CDR1 is MNHEY and CDR2 SVGEGT. CDR3 length: 16 residues.

The chain carries TRBV3-1 (or the pseudogene TRBV3-2) and TRBJ2-3; 7 positions match TRBD2. The CDR3 contains 20 residues. The germline V gene encodes CDR1 LGHDT and CDR2 YNNKEL (reference sequence). The V and J ends lost 1 base and 0 bases, in that order; junction bases with no gene match: 16. DNA for the CDR3: TGTGCCAGCAGCCAAGTAGGCAGGGCGGGAGTCCTCTTTAGCACAGATACGCAGTATTTT. Protein sequence: CASSQVGRAGVLFSTDTQYF.

Only one count was recorded for this clone. The chain uses TRBV4-1 and TRBJ1-5; possible D gene TRBD1, 5 bases. CDR1 MGHRA and CDR2 YSYEKL come from the germline V gene. V dropped 1 base and J dropped 10 bases, with 26 bases sitting between them. This CDR3 has 18 amino acids. In DNA, the CDR3 is TGCGCCAGCAGCCAAGGAGGGCTGAAGGGGAGGGTTGAGAAACCCCAGCATTTT. Amino acids: CASSQGGLKGRVEKPQHF.

The chain employs TRBV27 and TRBJ1-6, with D maybe TRBD1 (5 bases). Per germline, CDR1 MNHEY and CDR2 SMNVEV (reference sequence). The CDR3 extends over 16 amino acids. Trimming removed 4 bases from V and 1 base from J, with 11 bases in between. CDR3 nucleotides: TGTGCCAGCAGTTCTCTCCAGGGTTCCTATAATTCACCCCTCCACTTT. Protein product: CASSSLQGSYNSPLHF.

The chain links TRBV9 to TRBJ1-1, with D unresolved. Germline loops: CDR1 SGDLS, CDR2 YYNGEE. The CDR3 sequence is 14 residues long. Trimming left V 0 bases short and J 5 bases short, with 11 bases between. As DNA, the CDR3 is TGTGCCAGCAGCGTAGTTCAAGATCGAACTGAAGCTTTCTTT. Translated, it gives CASSVVQDRTEAFF.

The chain links TRBV18 to TRBJ1-1; the D is unclear. There are 12 residues in the CDR3. CDR1 and CDR2 from the germline V gene are KGHSH and LQKENI. V lost 4 bases, J lost 1 base, and 4 bases lay in between. Written as DNA, the CDR3 is TGTGCCAGCTCACGTCAGAACACTGAAGCTTTCTTT. This translates into CASSRQNTEAFF.

The chain employs TRBV6-2 or TRBV6-3 and TRBJ2-7; possibly TRBD1 for D (5 bases). This CDR3 spans 11 amino acids. CDR1 is MNHEY and CDR2 is SVGEGT in the germline V gene. V lost 6 bases and J 3 bases, leaving 6 bases between the germline ends. This chain's CDR3 is CASSRVYEQYF. CDR3 sequence (DNA): TGTGCCAGCAGCAGGGTCTACGAGCAGTACTTC.

The CDR3 sequence: CSVQGGTSYEQYF. CDR3 nucleotide sequence: TGCAGCGTTCAGGGGGGTACGTCCTACGAGCAGTACTTC. The V call is TRBV29-1, the J call TRBJ2-7; D might be TRBD1 (7 bases). Germline V lookup: CDR1 SQVTM, CDR2 ANQGSEA. This CDR3 contains 13 residues. V was trimmed by 5 bases and J by 1 base, leaving 12 bases between them.

This clone appeared once. The chain recombines TRBV6-4 with TRBJ2-3; 13 bases line up with TRBD2. The CDR3 totals 15 residues. V shed 5 bases, J shed 4 bases, and the junction held 3 bases outside the gene matches. Per the germline V gene, CDR1 is MRHNA and CDR2 is SNTAGT. CDR3 nucleotides: TGTGCCAGCAGTAGACTAGCGGGGGGCTCAGATACGCAGTATTTT. The encoded protein is CASSRLAGGSDTQYF.

The gene calls are TRBV5-5 and TRBJ2-2; no reliable D call. Germline assignment: CDR1 SGHKS and CDR2 YYEKEE (reference sequence). The CDR3 is made up of 12 amino acids. Trimming removed 1 base at V and 6 bases at J, with 4 bases between. In DNA, the CDR3 is TGTGCCAGCAGCTTGAGCTCCGGGGAGCTGTTTTTT. Protein sequence: CASSLSSGELFF. The variable domain in full, with the rest retrieved from reference TRBV5-5 and TRBJ2-2, is DAGVTQSPTHLIKTRGQQVTLRCSPISGHKSVSWYQQVLGQGPQFIFQYYEKEERGRGNFPDRFSARQFPNYSSELNVNALLLGDSALYLCASSLSSGELFFGEGSRLTVL.

V usage is TRBV4-1 and J usage is TRBJ2-1, with TRBD2 matching 7 bases. Looked up from germline, CDR1 is MGHRA and CDR2 is YSYEKL. With V trimmed by 3 bases and J by 2 bases, 10 bases remained unmatched. There are 17 residues in the CDR3. The CDR3: CASSQDLADTAYNEQFF. DNA for the CDR3: TGCGCCAGCAGCCAGGATCTAGCGGACACAGCCTACAATGAGCAGTTCTTC.

The genes are TRBV5-6 and TRBJ2-7; 7 nucleotides line up with TRBD2. Losses at the gene ends were 7 bases for V and 4 bases for J; bases not matched to a gene: 5. The CDR3 runs 12 residues. The germline gives CDR1 SGHDT, CDR2 YYEEEE. This CDR3 is CASSPGGYEQYF. The CDR3 DNA reads TGTGCCAGCTCCCCCGGGGGGTACGAGCAGTACTTC.

The chain uses TRBV12-3 or TRBV12-4 and TRBJ1-6; possible D gene TRBD1, 5 bases. V dropped 5 bases and J dropped 11 bases, with 13 bases sitting between them. CDR3 size: 13 residues. The CDR3 DNA sequence: TGTGCCAGCAGTACCCAGGGTATTACACCCCTCCACTTT. As protein: CASSTQGITPLHF.

This clone was seen a single time. The chain recombines TRBV5-1 with TRBJ2-2; 7 nucleotides line up with TRBD1. Germline CDR1 is SGHRS and CDR2 is YFSETQ. This CDR3 has 15 residues. Trimming removed 2 bases from V and 4 bases from J; junction bases left unmatched: 5. DNA of the CDR3: TGCGCCAGCAGCTTTGAGGCAGGGGGCACCGGGGAGCTGTTTTTT. Protein sequence: CASSFEAGGTGELFF.

The J gene is TRBJ2-4, the V gene TRBV5-4; D is perhaps TRBD2 (6 bases). This CDR3 contains 15 residues. Trimming removed 4 bases at V and 2 bases at J, with 13 bases between. The germline gives CDR1 SGHNT, CDR2 YYREEE (reference sequence). The CDR3 DNA follows: TGTGCCAGCAGCCACTTCCGGGAGACCAAAAACATTCAGTACTTC. As protein: CASSHFRETKNIQYF.

The V gene is TRBV5-1, the J gene TRBJ2-5; D perhaps matches TRBD2 (6 bases). This CDR3 contains 14 residues. CDR1 is SGHRS, CDR2 YFSETQ, per germline. V was clipped by 6 bases and J by 5 bases, with 17 bases between them. CDR3 protein: CASKLTPGGETQYF. In DNA form, the CDR3 reads TGCGCCAGCAAATTGACGCCCGGAGGGGAGACCCAGTACTTC.

V and J are TRBV5-5 and TRBJ1-5; 7 bases are shared with TRBD1. With V trimmed by 3 bases and J by 3 bases, 9 bases remained unmatched. Germline V gene lookup returns CDR1 SGHKS and CDR2 YYEKEE (reference sequence). The CDR3 runs 16 residues. The CDR3 sequence: CASSSTFGTVNQPQHF. DNA for the CDR3: TGTGCCAGCAGCTCTACATTCGGGACAGTCAATCAGCCCCAGCATTTT.

V and J are TRBV10-3 and TRBJ1-1; D ambiguous. Trimming took 6 bases from V and 1 from J, leaving 12 bases between them. The V gene's germline CDR1 is ENHRY and CDR2 SYGVKD. The CDR3 runs to 14 residues. CDR3 DNA sequence: TGTGCCATCAGAGGGAGCAGCCGGAACACTGAAGCTTTCTTT. Its translation is CAIRGSSRNTEAFF.

The rearrangement links TRBV30 to TRBJ2-4; D is ambiguous. Per germline, CDR1 GTSNPN and CDR2 SVGIG (reference sequence). The V gene lost 2 bases and the J gene lost 0 bases, with 14 bases spanning the gap. The CDR3 runs to 16 residues. The chain's CDR3 is CAWSPLGTLAKNIQYF. For the CDR3, the DNA is TGTGCCTGGAGTCCCCTAGGAACCCTAGCCAAAAACATTCAGTACTTC.